This T cell receptor beta chain was captured by sequencing in a study of T cells in Graves' hyperthyroidism and ophthalmopathy. V trimming: 4 bases; J trimming: 6 bases; junction bases outside the gene matches: 15. Looked up from germline, CDR1 is MNHEY and CDR2 is SMNVEV (reference sequence). The CDR3 has 17 residues. This clonotype was seen more than once but under ten times. Its antigen remains unknown. Whole-study findings and limits: In blood, most of the thyroid clonotypes expanded above 0.001 were also present.

Amplification of TCR beta CDR3 regions used RNA as the template. The study used the HTBI primer set for a first-round RT-PCR of the TCR CDR3. TCRdb processed the multiplex PCR reads anew with MiXCR; each CDR3 protein has one entry. The table records under 300,000 distinct CDR3 sequences, around 13% of them present only once. The clonotype comes from a woman aged 40 to 55 with Graves' hyperthyroidism. The sequenced sample consisted of blood. The chain combines TRBV27 with TRBJ2-1; TRBD1 matches at 7 bases. CDR3 protein: CASSSPPLQGYPNEQFF. In DNA form, the CDR3 reads TGTGCCAGCAGTTCCCCTCCTCTACAGGGGTACCCCAATGAGCAGTTCTTC.